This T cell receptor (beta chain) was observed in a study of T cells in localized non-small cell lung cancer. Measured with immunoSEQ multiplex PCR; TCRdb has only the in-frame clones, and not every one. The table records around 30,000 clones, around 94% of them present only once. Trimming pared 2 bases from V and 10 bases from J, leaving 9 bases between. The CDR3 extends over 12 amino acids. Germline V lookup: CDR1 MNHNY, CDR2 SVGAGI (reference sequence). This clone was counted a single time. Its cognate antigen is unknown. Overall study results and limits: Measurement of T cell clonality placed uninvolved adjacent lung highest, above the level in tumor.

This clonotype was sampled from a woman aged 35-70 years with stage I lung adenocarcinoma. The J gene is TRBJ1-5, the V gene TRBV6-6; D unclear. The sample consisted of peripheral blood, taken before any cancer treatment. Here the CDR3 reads CASSYGPQPQHF. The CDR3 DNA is TGTGCCAGCAGTTACGGACCCCAACCCCAGCATTTT.